This T cell receptor (beta chain) was captured in a study of T cell changes during pregnancy in multiple sclerosis. Clones were sequenced by immunoSEQ multiplex PCR, and TCRdb holds only the in-frame ones, with some missing. Among under 40,000 clones listed, roughly 93% were seen once. The J segment lost 2 bases and the V segment lost 10 bases, leaving 4 bases of the junction unmatched. Germline assignment: CDR1 ENHRY and CDR2 SYGVKD. The CDR3 has 13 residues. The J gene is TRBJ1-5, the V gene TRBV10-3; TRBD1 matches at 8 bases. The TCR sequence derives from a female donor in good health, enrolled as a control in a pregnancy study. This specimen consisted of peripheral blood, obtained in the second trimester of pregnancy. The chain's CDR3 is CASDRGGNQPQHF. The CDR3 DNA reads TGTGCCAGCGACAGGGGCGGCAATCAGCCCCAGCATTTT.